One and the same sample provided the 23 T cell receptor beta chains below, sequenced in a study of cytomegalovirus exposure and HLA in healthy donors. The study ran its PCR with 60 Vbeta and 13 Jbeta primers. Some clones are missing from TCRdb's copy, which holds only in-frame ones; the method was immunoSEQ multiplex PCR. This sample has 200,000 to 300,000 clones; roughly 82% occur once, and the top ten carry 4.5% to 6%. The source material was PBMCs. Every receptor here comes from a woman in her thirties or forties in good health and CMV-seropositive.

J is TRBJ1-5 and V is TRBV6-5; TRBD1 is a possible D gene (6 bases). V was cut by 6 bases and J by 6 bases, with 15 bases left in between. Germline values: CDR1 MNHEY, CDR2 SVGAGI. The CDR3 is 14 residues long. The CDR3 DNA sequence: TGTGCCAGCAGCCCCAGAACAGGGACTCAGCCCCAGCATTTT. Translating gives CASSPRTGTQPQHF.

The chain couples TRBV15 to TRBJ2-3; D not certain. The CDR3 extends over 13 amino acids. The ends were cut back, 1 base at V and 6 bases at J, with 8 bases in the middle. Germline assignment: CDR1 LNHNV and CDR2 YYDKDF (reference sequence). The CDR3 nucleotides are TGTGCCACCAGCAGAGCGCTAAGCGATACGCAGTATTTT. As protein: CATSRALSDTQYF. The full variable domain, with the rest looked up from reference TRBV15 and TRBJ2-3, is DAMVIQNPRYQVTQFGKPVTLSCSQTLNHNVMYWYQQKSSQAPKLLFHYYDKDFNNEADTPDNFQSRRPNTSFCFLDIRSPGLGDTAMYLCATSRALSDTQYFGPGTRLTVL.

Points on this clone: Different DNA sequences within this sample yield the same CDR3. V and J are TRBV7-2 and TRBJ1-1; D is possibly TRBD1 (6 bases). The CDR3 sequence is 14 residues long. Per germline, CDR1 SGHTA and CDR2 FQGNSA. Trimming took off 3 bases at V and 4 bases at J, with 12 bases between the two ends. CDR3 nucleotide sequence: TGTGCCAGCAGCTTGGCGCAGGGGAGCACTGAAGCTTTCTTT. Encoded protein: CASSLAQGSTEAFF. The full variable domain, its missing parts supplied by reference TRBV7-2 and TRBJ1-1, is GAGVSQSPSNKVTEKGKDVELRCDPISGHTALYWYRQSLGQGLEFLIYFQGNSAPDKSGLPSDRFSAERTGGSVSTLTIQRTQQEDSAVYLCASSLAQGSTEAFFGQGTRLTVV.

The chain combines TRBV5-1 with TRBJ2-7, with TRBD2 matching over 15 bases. This CDR3 comprises 18 residues. The V gene end was trimmed by 4 bases and the J gene end by 0 bases; junction bases not matched to a gene: 8. Germline V gives CDR1 SGHRS, CDR2 YFSETQ. CDR3 protein: CASSPQGLAGGSSYEQYF. DNA for the CDR3: TGCGCCAGCAGCCCCCAGGGACTAGCGGGAGGAAGCTCCTACGAGCAGTACTTC.

For this clone: One junction end does not reproduce the germline sequence, and a read error may be involved. The genes are TRBV5-1 and TRBJ2-1, with TRBD1 matching over 9 bases. The CDR3 is 16 amino acids. The germline CDR1 and CDR2 sequences are SGHRS and YFSETQ. The CDR3 is CASSKSGTGIYNEQLF. CDR3 coding DNA: TGCGCCAGCTCTAAATCCGGGACAGGGATATACAATGAGCAGCTCTTC.

V usage is TRBV9 and J usage is TRBJ2-2, with 8 nucleotides matching TRBD2. This CDR3 spans 17 amino acids. The V gene end was trimmed by 4 bases and the J gene end by 5 bases; junction bases not matched to a gene: 13. CDR1 and CDR2 from the germline V gene are SGDLS and YYNGEE. For the CDR3, the DNA is TGTGCCAGCAGCCCTTCCCGGGGGGGCCCGGGGACCGGGGAGCTGTTTTTT. This sequence encodes CASSPSRGGPGTGELFF.

The CDR3 DNA reads as TGTGCCAGCAGCTCTGGCGGGGGGCCCGACACCCAGTACTTC. It translates to CASSSGGGPDTQYF. The chain combines TRBV7-9 with TRBJ2-5, with 8 bases aligning to TRBD2. This CDR3 has 14 residues. Germline CDR1 and CDR2: SEHNR and FQNEAQ (reference sequence). J lost 8 bases, V lost 4 bases, and 9 bases had no gene match.

The rearrangement uses TRBV7-6 and TRBJ2-5, with D unclear. Germline CDR1 and CDR2: SGHVS and FNYEAQ. The V gene lost 1 base and the J gene lost 4 bases, with 7 bases spanning the gap. The CDR3 sequence is 13 residues long. The CDR3 loop is CASSLGHRETQYF. The CDR3 bases are TGTGCCAGCAGCTTAGGACACCGAGAGACCCAGTACTTC.

The chain couples TRBV30 to TRBJ2-5; 11 nucleotides align to TRBD2. Gene TRBJ2-7 matches the end of the DNA better, so the J call may be wrong. In germline, CDR1 is GTSNPN, CDR2 SVGIG (reference sequence). The CDR3 covers 15 residues. The CDR3 DNA reads as TGTGCCTGGGATAGCGGGAGGGCCGAGACCTACGAGCAGTACTTC. Translating gives CAWDSGRAETYEQYF.

The chain recombines TRBV7-9 with TRBJ2-5, with D possibly matching TRBD1 (5 bases). The J call may be incorrect, as the DNA end agrees better with TRBJ2-7. The CDR3 is 15 amino acids. CDR1 and CDR2 from the germline V gene are SEHNR and FQNEAQ (reference sequence). CDR3 nucleotides: TGTGCCAGCAGCTCTCCGACAGCGAACTCCTACGAGCAGTACTTC. As protein: CASSSPTANSYEQYF.

The CDR3 nucleotides read TGTGCCAGCAGCTGGACTAGCGGTGAACCTCCCTACGAGCAGTACTTC. Encoded protein: CASSWTSGEPPYEQYF. This chain uses TRBV7-9 with TRBJ2-7, with 10 bases lining up with TRBD2. Germline CDR1 reads SEHNR; CDR2 reads FQNEAQ (reference sequence). This CDR3 region has 16 residues. Losses at the gene ends were 4 bases for V and 2 bases for J; bases not matched to a gene: 8.

V usage is TRBV4-3 and J usage is TRBJ1-1, with 7 bases lining up with TRBD1. After removal of 1 base from V and 6 bases from J, the junction contained 14 bases not matched to a gene. CDR1 LGHNA and CDR2 YSLEER come from the germline V gene. The CDR3 runs to 17 residues. The CDR3 reads CASSQVVAGRGAAEAFF. The CDR3 bases are TGCGCCAGCAGCCAAGTCGTCGCGGGCAGGGGGGCGGCTGAAGCTTTCTTT.

The V and J genes are TRBV15 and TRBJ2-7; 14 bases are shared with TRBD2. The V gene's germline CDR1 is LNHNV and CDR2 YYDKDF (reference sequence). This CDR3 is built from 15 residues. After removal of 5 bases from V and 7 bases from J, the junction contained 7 bases not matched to a gene. The CDR3 reads CATSGGTSGSGEQYF. For the CDR3, the DNA is TGTGCCACCAGCGGGGGGACTAGCGGGAGCGGGGAGCAGTACTTC.

This rearrangement joins TRBV6-5 to TRBJ2-2, with 7 bases lining up with TRBD1. The CDR3 loop spans 14 amino acids. Per the germline V gene, CDR1 is MNHEY and CDR2 is SVGAGI. Trimming at V came to 7 bases and at J to 3 bases, leaving 5 bases not matched to a gene. DNA of the CDR3: TGTGCCAGCAAGACAGGGACGGACACCGGGGAGCTGTTTTTT. Its protein product is CASKTGTDTGELFF.

The V call is TRBV4-3, the J call TRBJ1-2, with 7 bases matching TRBD1. Looked up from germline, CDR1 is LGHNA and CDR2 is YSLEER. The CDR3 has 16 amino acids. J gave up 2 bases and V 1 base, and 7 bases lay outside the gene matches. CDR3 region: CASSQGGTAKNYGYTF. CDR3 DNA sequence: TGCGCCAGCAGCCAAGGGGGGACAGCCAAAAACTATGGCTACACCTTC.

This clone is a singleton in its sample. The chain couples TRBV4-1 to TRBJ1-2; D ambiguous. In germline, CDR1 is MGHRA, CDR2 YSYEKL. The CDR3 length is 13 residues. Trimming shortened V by 1 base and J by 4 bases, and 7 bases separated the two germline ends. CDR3 in amino acids: CASSQVYSYGYTF. The CDR3 bases are TGCGCCAGCAGCCAAGTCTATTCCTATGGCTACACCTTC.

The rearrangement links TRBV7-2 to TRBJ2-5; TRBD1 aligns across 7 bases. The CDR3 length is 15 residues. Germline V gene data show CDR1 as SGHTA and CDR2 as FQGNSA. V shed 2 bases and J 2 bases; nucleotides not matched to a gene: 5. In nucleotides, the CDR3 is TGTGCCAGCAGCTTAAGAGGGGGCGAGCAAGAGACCCAGTACTTC. It translates to CASSLRGGEQETQYF.

The rearrangement links TRBV30 to TRBJ2-6; unclear D gene. With 4 bases removed from V and 0 bases from J, the gap between germline ends came to 19 bases. The CDR3 contains 18 residues. Germline V CDR1 and CDR2: GTSNPN, SVGIG (reference sequence). For the CDR3, the DNA is TGTGCCTGGACCGCCCCCGGGTCAGCCAGCTCTGGGGCCAACGTCCTGACTTTC. This codes for CAWTAPGSASSGANVLTF.

The chain joins TRBV7-8 to TRBJ2-1; possibly TRBD1 for D (6 bases). The CDR3 runs to 15 residues. V was shortened by 6 bases and J by 2 bases, with 14 bases between the two germline ends. Germline CDR1 reads SGHVS; CDR2 reads FQNEAQ. Here the CDR3 DNA reads TGTGCCAGCAGTTCTATGGGACACCCCTACAATGAGCAGTTCTTC. This encodes CASSSMGHPYNEQFF. The full variable domain, its missing parts supplied by reference TRBV7-8 and TRBJ2-1, is GAGVSQSPRYKVAKRGQDVALRCDPISGHVSLFWYQQALGQGPEFLTYFQNEAQLDKSGLPSDRFFAERPEGSVSTLKIQRTQQEDSAVYLCASSSMGHPYNEQFFGPGTRLTVL.

The V and J genes are TRBV6-5 and TRBJ1-1, with 7 bases aligning to TRBD1. The CDR3 is made up of 14 amino acids. After removal of 6 bases from V and 1 base from J, the junction contained 5 bases not matched to a gene. Germline CDR1 and CDR2: MNHEY and SVGAGI. CDR3 bases: TGTGCCAGCAGACAGACAGGGAGGAACACTGAAGCTTTCTTT. Translated, it gives CASRQTGRNTEAFF.

The V gene is TRBV30, the J gene TRBJ1-1; the match to TRBD1 covers 8 bases. The CDR3 contains 14 residues. Trimming took 0 bases from V and 3 from J; bases not matched to a gene: 3. Germline V gene sequence: CDR1 GTSNPN, CDR2 SVGIG (reference sequence). The CDR3 DNA reads as TGTGCCTGGAGTGTTACACAGGGGGACACTGAAGCTTTCTTT. Translating it yields CAWSVTQGDTEAFF.

The chain links TRBV19 to TRBJ1-4; 8 nucleotides align to TRBD1. V was clipped by 3 bases and J by 6 bases; unmatched bases: 6. CDR1 is LNHDA and CDR2 is SQIVND in the germline V gene (reference sequence). There are 15 residues in the CDR3. The CDR3: CASSITGQVHEKLFF. DNA of the CDR3: TGTGCCAGTAGTATTACGGGACAGGTCCATGAAAAACTGTTTTTT. Filled out from reference TRBV19 and TRBJ1-4, the complete variable domain reads DGGITQSPKYLFRKEGQNVTLSCEQNLNHDAMYWYRQDPGQGLRLIYYSQIVNDFQKGDIAEGYSVSREKKESFPLTVTSAQKNPTAFYLCASSITGQVHEKLFFGSGTQLSVL.

The chain has TRBV10-3 and TRBJ1-2, with D possibly TRBD1 on 6 matching bases. V shed 3 bases and J shed 3 bases, with 14 bases lying between them. The CDR3 runs to 15 residues. Germline V gene sequence: CDR1 ENHRY, CDR2 SYGVKD. CDR3 sequence: CAISDPKGVDYGYTF. The CDR3 DNA reads as TGTGCCATCAGTGATCCGAAGGGGGTTGACTATGGCTACACCTTC.